A single TCR beta chain is shown here with its context. Its antigen is unknown. cDNA prepared by RNA extraction and subsequent reverse transcription served as the template for sequencing. The method was immunoSEQ multiplex PCR; TCRdb's version includes in-frame clones alone and lacks a portion of them. The data contain roughly 250,000 clones, over 45% of them singletons. This sample's treatment: oral pan-JAK inhibitor, 5-10 mg twice daily. This sample was taken from a study of CD8+ T cells in alopecia areata. Study-wide background: The duration of tofacitinib was 6 to 18 months, with 6 months off drug afterward. The share of scalp area affected provided the severity score for treated patients. Study observations and caveats: Mice showed clearer TCR sharing than patients did, a gap that was possibly HLA-related. For baseline CD8+ expansion, any link to response stays uncertain with one nonresponder.

This CDR3 has 13 residues. The germline V gene encodes CDR1 MGHDK and CDR2 SYGVNS. V was cut by 0 bases and J by 8 bases, with 10 bases left in between. This receptor was obtained from a human donor with alopecia areata. The rearrangement links TRBV25-1 to TRBJ1-1; no definite D call. The material was CD4+ T cells sorted from blood, obtained at approximately week 51, from a patient treated with tofacitinib. The CDR3 spells CASSEYREGEAFF. The CDR3, as DNA: TGTGCCAGCAGTGAATATAGGGAAGGGGAAGCTTTCTTT.